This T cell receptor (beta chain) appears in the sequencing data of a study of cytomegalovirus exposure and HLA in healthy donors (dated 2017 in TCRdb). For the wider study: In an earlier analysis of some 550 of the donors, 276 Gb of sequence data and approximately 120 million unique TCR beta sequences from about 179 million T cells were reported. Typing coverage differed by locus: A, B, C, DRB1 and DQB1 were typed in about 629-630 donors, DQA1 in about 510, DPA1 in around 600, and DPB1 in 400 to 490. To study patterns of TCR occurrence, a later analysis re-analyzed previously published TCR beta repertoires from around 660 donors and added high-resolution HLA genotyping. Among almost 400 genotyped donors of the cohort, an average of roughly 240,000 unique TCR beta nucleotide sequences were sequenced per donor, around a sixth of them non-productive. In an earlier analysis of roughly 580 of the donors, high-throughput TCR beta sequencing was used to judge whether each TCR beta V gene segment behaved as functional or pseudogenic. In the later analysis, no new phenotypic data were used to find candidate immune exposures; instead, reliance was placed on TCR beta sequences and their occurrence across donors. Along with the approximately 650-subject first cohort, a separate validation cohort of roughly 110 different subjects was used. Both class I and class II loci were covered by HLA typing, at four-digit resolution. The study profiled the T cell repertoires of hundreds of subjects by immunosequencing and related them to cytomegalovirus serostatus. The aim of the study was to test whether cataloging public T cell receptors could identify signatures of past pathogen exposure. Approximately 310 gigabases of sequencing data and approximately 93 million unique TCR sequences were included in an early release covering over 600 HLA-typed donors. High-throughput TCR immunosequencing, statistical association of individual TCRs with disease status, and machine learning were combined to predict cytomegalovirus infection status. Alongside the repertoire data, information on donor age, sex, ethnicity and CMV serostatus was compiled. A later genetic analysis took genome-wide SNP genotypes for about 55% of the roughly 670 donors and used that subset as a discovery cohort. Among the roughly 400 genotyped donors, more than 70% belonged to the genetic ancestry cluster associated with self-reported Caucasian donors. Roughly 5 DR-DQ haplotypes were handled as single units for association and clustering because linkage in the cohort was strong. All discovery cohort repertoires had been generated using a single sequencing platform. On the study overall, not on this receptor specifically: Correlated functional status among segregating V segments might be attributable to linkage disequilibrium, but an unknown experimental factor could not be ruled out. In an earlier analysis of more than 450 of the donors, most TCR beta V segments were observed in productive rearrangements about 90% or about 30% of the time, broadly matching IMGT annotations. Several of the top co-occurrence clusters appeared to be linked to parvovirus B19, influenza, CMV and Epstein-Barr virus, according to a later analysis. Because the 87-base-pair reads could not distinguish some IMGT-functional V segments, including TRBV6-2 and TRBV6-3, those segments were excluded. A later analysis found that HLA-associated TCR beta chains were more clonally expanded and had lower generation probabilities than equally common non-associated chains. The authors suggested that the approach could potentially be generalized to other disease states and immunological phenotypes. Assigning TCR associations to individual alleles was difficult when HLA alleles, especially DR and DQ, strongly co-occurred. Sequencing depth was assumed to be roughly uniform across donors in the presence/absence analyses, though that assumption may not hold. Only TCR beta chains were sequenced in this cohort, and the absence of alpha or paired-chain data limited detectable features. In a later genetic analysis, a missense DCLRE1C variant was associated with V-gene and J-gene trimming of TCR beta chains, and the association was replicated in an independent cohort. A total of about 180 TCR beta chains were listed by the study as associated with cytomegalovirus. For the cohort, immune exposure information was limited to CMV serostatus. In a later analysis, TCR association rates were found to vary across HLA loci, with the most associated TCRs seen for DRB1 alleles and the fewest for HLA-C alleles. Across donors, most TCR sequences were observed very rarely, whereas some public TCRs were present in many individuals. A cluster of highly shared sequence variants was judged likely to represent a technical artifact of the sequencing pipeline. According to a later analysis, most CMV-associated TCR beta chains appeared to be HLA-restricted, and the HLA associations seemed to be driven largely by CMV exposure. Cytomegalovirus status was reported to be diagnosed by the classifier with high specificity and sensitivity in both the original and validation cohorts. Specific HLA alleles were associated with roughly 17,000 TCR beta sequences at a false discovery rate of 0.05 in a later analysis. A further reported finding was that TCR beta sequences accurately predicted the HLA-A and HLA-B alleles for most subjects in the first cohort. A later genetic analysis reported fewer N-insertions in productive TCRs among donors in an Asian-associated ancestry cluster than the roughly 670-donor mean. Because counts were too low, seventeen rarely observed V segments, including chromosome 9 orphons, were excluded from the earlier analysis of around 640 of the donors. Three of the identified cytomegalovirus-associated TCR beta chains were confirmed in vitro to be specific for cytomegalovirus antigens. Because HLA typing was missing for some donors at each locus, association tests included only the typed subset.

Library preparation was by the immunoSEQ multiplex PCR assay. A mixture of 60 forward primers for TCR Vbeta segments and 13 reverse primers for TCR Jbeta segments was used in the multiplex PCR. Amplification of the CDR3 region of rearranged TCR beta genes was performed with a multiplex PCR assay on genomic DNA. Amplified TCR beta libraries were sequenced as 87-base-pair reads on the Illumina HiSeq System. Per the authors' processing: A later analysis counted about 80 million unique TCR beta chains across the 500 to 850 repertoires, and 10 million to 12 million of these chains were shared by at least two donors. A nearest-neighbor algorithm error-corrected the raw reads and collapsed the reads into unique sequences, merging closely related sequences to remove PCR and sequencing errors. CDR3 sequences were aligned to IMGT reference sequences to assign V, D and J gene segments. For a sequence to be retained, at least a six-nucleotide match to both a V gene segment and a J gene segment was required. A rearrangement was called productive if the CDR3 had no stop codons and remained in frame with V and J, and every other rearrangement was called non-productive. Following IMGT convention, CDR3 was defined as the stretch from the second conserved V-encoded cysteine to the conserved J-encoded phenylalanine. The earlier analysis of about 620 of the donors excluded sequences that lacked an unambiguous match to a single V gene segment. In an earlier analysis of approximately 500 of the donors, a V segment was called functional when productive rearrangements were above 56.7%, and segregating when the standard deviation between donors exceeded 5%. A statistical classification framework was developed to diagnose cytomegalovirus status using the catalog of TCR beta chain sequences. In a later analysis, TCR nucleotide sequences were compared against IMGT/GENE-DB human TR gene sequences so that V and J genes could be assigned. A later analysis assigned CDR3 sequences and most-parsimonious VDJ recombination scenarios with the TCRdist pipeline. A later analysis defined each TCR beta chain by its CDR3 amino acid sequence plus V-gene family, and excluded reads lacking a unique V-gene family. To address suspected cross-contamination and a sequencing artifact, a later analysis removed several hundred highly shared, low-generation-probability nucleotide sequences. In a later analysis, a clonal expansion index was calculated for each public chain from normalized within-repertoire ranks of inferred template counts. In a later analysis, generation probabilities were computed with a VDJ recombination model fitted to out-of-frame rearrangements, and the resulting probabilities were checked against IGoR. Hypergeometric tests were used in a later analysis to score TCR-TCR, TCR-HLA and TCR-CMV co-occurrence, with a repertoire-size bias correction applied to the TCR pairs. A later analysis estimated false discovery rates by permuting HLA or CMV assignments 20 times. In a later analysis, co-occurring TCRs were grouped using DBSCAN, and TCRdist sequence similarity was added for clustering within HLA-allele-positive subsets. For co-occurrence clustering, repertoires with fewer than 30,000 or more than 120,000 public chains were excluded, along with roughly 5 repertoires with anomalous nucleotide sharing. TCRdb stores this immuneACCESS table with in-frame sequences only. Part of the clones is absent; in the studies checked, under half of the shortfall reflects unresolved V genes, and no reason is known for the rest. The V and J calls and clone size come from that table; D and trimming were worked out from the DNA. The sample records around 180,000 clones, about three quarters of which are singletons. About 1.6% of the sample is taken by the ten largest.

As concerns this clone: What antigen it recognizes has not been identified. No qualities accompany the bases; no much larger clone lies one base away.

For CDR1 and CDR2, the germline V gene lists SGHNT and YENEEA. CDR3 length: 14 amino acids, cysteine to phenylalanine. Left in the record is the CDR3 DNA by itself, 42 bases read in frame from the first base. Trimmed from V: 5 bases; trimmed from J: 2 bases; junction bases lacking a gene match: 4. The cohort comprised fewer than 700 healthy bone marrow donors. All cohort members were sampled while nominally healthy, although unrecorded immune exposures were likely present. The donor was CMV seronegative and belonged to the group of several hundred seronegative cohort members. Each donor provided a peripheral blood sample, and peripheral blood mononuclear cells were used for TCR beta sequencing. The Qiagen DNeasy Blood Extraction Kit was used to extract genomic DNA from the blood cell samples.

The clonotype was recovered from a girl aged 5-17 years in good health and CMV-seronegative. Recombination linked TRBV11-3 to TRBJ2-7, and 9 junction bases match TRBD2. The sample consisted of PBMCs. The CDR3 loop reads CASSEAGGAYEQYF. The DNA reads TGTGCCAGCAGCGAAGCGGGGGGCGCCTACGAGCAGTACTTC. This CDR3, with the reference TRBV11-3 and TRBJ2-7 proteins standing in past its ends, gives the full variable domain EAGVVQSPRYKIIEKKQPVAFWCNPISGHNTLYWYLQNLGQGPELLIRYENEEAVDDSQLPKDRFSAERLKGVDSTLKIQPAELGDSAVYLCASSEAGGAYEQYFGPGTRLTVT.